The next 7 T cell receptor beta chains were all read from a single sample in a study of shared clonotypes between healthy human individuals. Method: immunoSEQ multiplex PCR; TCRdb's copy keeps in-frame clones and lacks some. The repertoire holds a few million clones, with approximately 92% as singletons. Sequenced sample: naive CD4+ T cells sorted from blood. Subset of the sample: CD45RA+ positively selected. These receptors were taken from a young man in good health.

This rearrangement joins TRBV4-1 to TRBJ2-7; D unresolved. The germline V gene has CDR1 MGHRA and CDR2 YSYEKL. The CDR3 extends over 13 amino acids. Trimming stripped 1 base from V and 12 bases from J, with 16 bases between. The CDR3 loop reads CASSQVLEMRRYF. CDR3 nucleotide sequence: TGCGCCAGCAGCCAAGTTCTTGAAATGCGCCGGTACTTC.

CDR3 sequence reads: CAWTREQFYGYTF. In DNA form, the CDR3 reads TGTGCCTGGACCAGGGAACAATTCTATGGCTACACCTTC. The rearrangement links TRBV30 to TRBJ1-2, with TRBD1 as a possible D gene (5 bases). This CDR3 is 13 amino acids long. Trimming shortened V by 4 bases and J by 4 bases, and 13 bases separated the two germline ends. Germline-derived CDR1 and CDR2 are GTSNPN and SVGIG (reference sequence).

The chain employs TRBV6-5 and TRBJ1-1; 11 bases are shared with TRBD1. The CDR3 totals 14 residues. The germline CDR1 and CDR2 sequences are MNHEY and SVGAGI. V was pared by 7 bases and J by 4 bases, with 5 bases of the junction left unmatched. CDR3 residues: CASKTGQGGTEAFF. The CDR3 coding sequence is TGTGCCAGCAAGACGGGACAGGGGGGCACTGAAGCTTTCTTT.

The V and J genes are TRBV30 and TRBJ2-2; possible D gene TRBD1, 6 bases. The length of the CDR3 is 14 residues. Trimming shortened V by 2 bases and J by 6 bases, and 13 bases separated the two germline ends. Germline V lookup: CDR1 GTSNPN, CDR2 SVGIG (reference sequence). The CDR3 protein is CAWSQQGIAGELFF. DNA for the CDR3: TGTGCCTGGAGTCAACAGGGAATCGCCGGGGAGCTGTTTTTT.

CDR3 loop: CASSSTGGSTNEKLFF. For the CDR3, the DNA is TGTGCCAGCAGCTCGACAGGGGGCTCTACTAATGAAAAACTGTTTTTT. The chain uses TRBV5-4 and TRBJ1-4; 10 bases map to TRBD1. J gave up 2 bases and V 3 bases, and 4 bases lay outside the gene matches. CDR3 length: 16 residues. CDR1 and CDR2 from the germline V gene are SGHNT and YYREEE (reference sequence).

This chain joins TRBV7-2 and TRBJ2-1; D perhaps matches TRBD1 (5 bases). V was trimmed by 5 bases and J by 10 bases, leaving 15 bases between them. Germline CDR1 is SGHTA and CDR2 is FQGNSA. There are 13 residues in the CDR3. The CDR3 loop reads CASSSTGLREQFF. CDR3 coding DNA: TGTGCCAGCAGCAGCACAGGCTTGCGGGAGCAGTTCTTC.

The V and J genes are TRBV10-3 and TRBJ2-5; 10 bases are a match to TRBD2. J gave up 8 bases and V 8 bases, and 8 bases lay outside the gene matches. This CDR3 comprises 13 residues. In germline, CDR1 is ENHRY, CDR2 SYGVKD. The CDR3 sequence: CAIGLAGVETQYF. DNA for the CDR3: TGTGCCATCGGGCTAGCGGGGGTTGAAACCCAGTACTTC.